Presented here are 22 T cell receptor beta chains from one specimen sequenced in a study of shared clonotypes between healthy human individuals. Assay: immunoSEQ multiplex PCR; the TCRdb copy retains only in-frame clones and omits some. Here the sample spans roughly 1,800,000 clones, about 95% being singletons. Terminally differentiated effector memory CD45RA+ cells were left out of the naive CD8 fraction, which was CD45RO-negative and positively selected for CCR7. Specimen: naive CD8+ T cells sorted from blood. The receptors come from a man between 18 and 29 years old in good health.

V is TRBV28 and J is TRBJ1-1; weak D call: TRBD1 (5 bases). Deletions cut 2 bases from V and 4 bases from J, with 14 bases between. This CDR3 has 15 residues. CDR1 and CDR2 from the germline V gene are MDHEN and SYDVKM. The CDR3 reads CASSLVGGVGTEAFF. The CDR3 region has the DNA TGTGCCAGCAGTTTAGTCGGAGGGGTCGGCACTGAAGCTTTCTTT.

As DNA, the CDR3 is TGTGCCAGCTCACCAGATGCTCAGGGAAGTCTCGGCGGCTACACCTTC. Amino acid sequence: CASSPDAQGSLGGYTF. The V gene is TRBV18, the J gene TRBJ1-2; a weak D match, TRBD1 (5 bases). This CDR3 spans 16 amino acids. Trimming took 2 bases from V and 8 from J, leaving 21 bases between them. Germline CDR1 and CDR2: KGHSH and LQKENI.

V gene TRBV6-5 combines with J gene TRBJ2-1; a possible D gene is TRBD2 (6 bases). Trimming cost V 0 bases and J 5 bases, with 14 bases left between them. This CDR3 has 16 residues. Germline CDR1 MNHEY, CDR2 SVGAGI. The chain's CDR3 is CASSYSVGEAHNEQFF. The DNA of the CDR3 is TGTGCCAGCAGTTACTCGGTCGGGGAGGCGCACAATGAGCAGTTCTTC.

The chain employs TRBV5-6 and TRBJ1-1; D is perhaps TRBD1 (5 bases). With 5 bases removed from V and 5 bases from J, the gap between germline ends came to 13 bases. Germline CDR1 and CDR2: SGHDT and YYEEEE. The CDR3 spans 13 residues. This chain's CDR3 is CASRRGTGTEAFF. In DNA form, the CDR3 reads TGTGCCAGCAGACGGGGGACCGGGACTGAAGCTTTCTTT.

This chain links TRBV7-2 with TRBJ2-7; TRBD2 matches 11 bases. Germline assignment: CDR1 SGHTA and CDR2 FQGNSA. J lost 1 base, V lost 4 bases, and 6 bases had no gene match. The length of the CDR3 is 16 residues. The CDR3 protein is CASSSRLAGTSYEQYF. CDR3 coding DNA: TGTGCCAGCAGCTCACGACTAGCGGGAACTTCCTACGAGCAGTACTTC. Using reference TRBV7-2 and TRBJ2-7 for the parts outside the CDR3, the full variable domain is GAGVSQSPSNKVTEKGKDVELRCDPISGHTALYWYRQSLGQGLEFLIYFQGNSAPDKSGLPSDRFSAERTGGSVSTLTIQRTQQEDSAVYLCASSSRLAGTSYEQYFGPGTRLTVT.

V and J are TRBV4-2 and TRBJ2-1, with 13 bases fitting TRBD2. J lost 7 bases, V lost 7 bases, and 16 bases had no gene match. From germline, CDR1 is LGHNA and CDR2 YNFKEQ. The CDR3 has 18 residues. The CDR3 sequence: CASTPTSGGAEERNEQFF. In DNA, the CDR3 is TGTGCCAGCACCCCTACTAGCGGGGGGGCGGAGGAAAGAAATGAGCAGTTCTTC.

This clone is a singleton in its sample. The chain is built from TRBV4-1 and TRBJ2-7; no firm D call. The CDR3 totals 15 residues. The germline V and J ends were trimmed by 4 bases and 1 base, with 14 bases remaining between them. Germline CDR1 and CDR2: MGHRA and YSYEKL. CDR3 bases: TGCGCCAGCAGCCTCGAGCCCATGGGGTCCTACGAGCAGTACTTC. The encoded protein is CASSLEPMGSYEQYF.

The chain recombines TRBV4-2 with TRBJ1-1; 10 nucleotides match TRBD1. Germline V CDR1 and CDR2: LGHNA, YNFKEQ. V shed 1 base and J 7 bases; nucleotides not matched to a gene: 12. CDR3 length: 17 amino acids. CDR3 amino acids: CASSQGTALDRGIEAFF. The CDR3 DNA follows: TGTGCCAGCAGCCAAGGTACCGCCCTGGACAGGGGGATTGAAGCTTTCTTT.

The chain carries TRBV7-2 and TRBJ2-7; a possible D gene is TRBD2 (5 bases). V lost 5 bases and J lost 2, with 22 bases in between. Germline V gene sequence: CDR1 SGHTA, CDR2 FQGNSA. The CDR3 sequence is 17 residues long. The CDR3, as DNA: TGTGCCAGCAGCCCTCGCCCCCGTGACTATATTACCTACGAGCAGTACTTC. Its protein is CASSPRPRDYITYEQYF.

The chain carries TRBV7-6 and TRBJ2-1; 7 bases are shared with TRBD2. In germline, CDR1 is SGHVS, CDR2 FNYEAQ. V shed 5 bases, J shed 3 bases, and the junction held 13 bases outside the gene matches. This CDR3 spans 17 amino acids. CDR3 in amino acids: CASSPERGGWGYNEQFF. The CDR3 DNA reads as TGTGCCAGCAGCCCGGAGCGGGGCGGGTGGGGCTACAATGAGCAGTTCTTC.

The chain is built from TRBV4-1 and TRBJ1-1, with D unresolved. The germline V gene has CDR1 MGHRA and CDR2 YSYEKL. The V end was cut by 2 bases, the J end by 7 bases, with 11 bases between. The CDR3 has 13 amino acids. The CDR3 loop is CASSQHGLSEAFF. The DNA of the CDR3 is TGCGCCAGCAGCCAACATGGATTAAGTGAAGCTTTCTTT.

This clone was counted once. The chain recombines TRBV4-1 with TRBJ2-7, with TRBD2 matching over 8 bases. The germline gives CDR1 MGHRA, CDR2 YSYEKL. The ends lost 1 base at V and 0 bases at J; junction bases unmatched: 2. The CDR3 length is 15 residues. The CDR3 DNA follows: TGCGCCAGCAGCCAAGGTAGCGGGGTCTCCTACGAGCAGTACTTC. The encoded protein is CASSQGSGVSYEQYF.

V is TRBV5-1 and J is TRBJ2-1; D unclear. In germline, CDR1 is SGHRS, CDR2 YFSETQ. Trimming cost V 4 bases and J 9 bases, with 8 bases left between them. This CDR3 has 11 amino acids. CDR3 region: CASSTTVEQFF. DNA for the CDR3: TGCGCCAGCAGCACGACGGTTGAGCAGTTCTTC.

J is TRBJ2-7 and V is TRBV5-6, with D possibly matching TRBD2 (5 bases). The V and J ends lost 6 bases and 6 bases respectively, with 13 bases between them. Germline V gene sequence: CDR1 SGHDT, CDR2 YYEEEE. The length of the CDR3 is 12 residues. The CDR3: CASTRRYAEQYF. CDR3 nucleotide sequence: TGTGCCAGCACCCGGAGGTACGCCGAGCAGTACTTC. Full variable domain (outside the CDR3, taken from reference TRBV5-6 and TRBJ2-7): DAGVTQSPTHLIKTRGQQVTLRCSPKSGHDTVSWYQQALGQGPQFIFQYYEEEERQRGNFPDRFSGHQFPNYSSELNVNALLLGDSALYLCASTRRYAEQYFGPGTRLTVT.

Only one count was recorded for this clone. Other nucleotide sequences from this sample produce the same CDR3. The J gene is TRBJ2-7, the V gene TRBV4-1, with TRBD2 matching over 7 bases. Losses at the gene ends were 4 bases for V and 2 bases for J; bases not matched to a gene: 2. This CDR3 has 13 amino acids. CDR1 MGHRA and CDR2 YSYEKL come from the germline V gene. The CDR3 loop is CASSPSGTYEQYF. Here the CDR3 DNA reads TGCGCCAGCAGCCCGAGCGGGACCTACGAGCAGTACTTC.

The V call is TRBV7-9, the J call TRBJ1-6; maybe TRBD1 (6 bases). V was trimmed by 8 bases and J by 6 bases, leaving 8 bases between them. This CDR3 is 12 amino acids long. Germline CDR1 SEHNR, CDR2 FQNEAQ (reference sequence). CDR3 sequence: CASLQGNSPLHF. In DNA form, the CDR3 reads TGTGCCAGCCTACAGGGTAATTCACCCCTCCACTTT. The full variable domain, its missing parts supplied by reference TRBV7-9 and TRBJ1-6, is DTGVSQNPRHKITKRGQNVTFRCDPISEHNRLYWYRQTLGQGPEFLTYFQNEAQLEKSRLLSDRFSAERPKGSFSTLEIQRTEQGDSAMYLCASLQGNSPLHFGNGTRLTVT.

The chain uses TRBV7-9 and TRBJ2-1; TRBD2 agrees at 9 bases. The CDR3 runs 14 residues. Germline CDR1 and CDR2: SEHNR and FQNEAQ (reference sequence). The V and J ends lost 5 bases and 8 bases, in that order; junction bases with no gene match: 7. The CDR3 DNA reads as TGTGCCAGCAGCCCTGCGACTAGCGGTCATGAGCAGTTCTTC. This gives the protein CASSPATSGHEQFF.

This clone has only one observation. This sequence joins TRBV7-9 and TRBJ2-1; a weak D match, TRBD2 (5 bases). Trimming cost V 6 bases and J 5 bases, with 14 bases left between them. Germline-derived CDR1 and CDR2 are SEHNR and FQNEAQ (reference sequence). CDR3 size: 14 residues. CDR3 in amino acids: CASRGSGNDNEQFF. CDR3 DNA: TGTGCCAGCAGAGGGTCGGGGAACGACAATGAGCAGTTCTTC.

The chain links TRBV6-6 to TRBJ2-5, with unresolved D. There are 15 residues in the CDR3. Germline V CDR1 and CDR2: MNHNY, SVGAGI (reference sequence). V was shortened by 7 bases and J by 5 bases, with 20 bases between the two germline ends. CDR3 region: CASNQRAARLETQYF. The CDR3 region has the DNA TGTGCCAGCAATCAGCGAGCCGCACGTTTGGAGACCCAGTACTTC.

This chain connects TRBV7-9 to TRBJ2-7; the match to TRBD2 covers 8 bases. Losses at the gene ends were 10 bases for V and 2 bases for J; bases not matched to a gene: 7. The germline V gene encodes CDR1 SEHNR and CDR2 FQNEAQ (reference sequence). CDR3 length equals 13 residues. CDR3 nucleotides: TGTGCCATTTCCGCGGGGGGTCCCTACGAGCAGTACTTC. Protein sequence: CAISAGGPYEQYF. Drawing the rest from reference TRBV7-9 and TRBJ2-7, the complete variable domain is DTGVSQNPRHKITKRGQNVTFRCDPISEHNRLYWYRQTLGQGPEFLTYFQNEAQLEKSRLLSDRFSAERPKGSFSTLEIQRTEQGDSAMYLCAISAGGPYEQYFGPGTRLTVT.

This clone was seen a handful of times. The rearrangement uses TRBV4-1 and TRBJ2-2; D might be TRBD2 (5 bases). This CDR3 spans 15 amino acids. Germline V gene lookup returns CDR1 MGHRA and CDR2 YSYEKL. V lost 4 bases to trimming and J lost 5 bases, with 14 bases between them. CDR3 residues: CASSLDPGGTGELFF. The CDR3, as DNA: TGCGCCAGCAGCCTTGATCCGGGCGGGACCGGGGAGCTGTTTTTT.

The DNA of the CDR3 is TGCGCCAGCAGCCAAGACACTAGCGGGAGTGTCTACGAGCAGTACTTC. Protein sequence: CASSQDTSGSVYEQYF. The rearrangement uses TRBV4-3 and TRBJ2-7; TRBD2 matches at 11 bases. J lost 3 bases, V lost 0 bases, and 4 bases had no gene match. The CDR3 spans 16 residues. Germline CDR1 is LGHNA and CDR2 is YSLEER.